This T cell receptor (beta chain) was observed in a study of blood T cells in healthy people across ages. The CDR3 consists of 15 residues. Germline V gene lookup returns CDR1 KGHSH and CDR2 LQKENI. Trimming removed 2 bases at V and 3 bases at J, with 14 bases between. In the case of this clonotype: Its matching antigen is unknown.

Primers used in a second PCR of about 7 to 12 cycles were a sample-barcoded 5' primer and a J-beta primer mix. Via MiXCR, TCRdb re-called the 5' RACE reads, giving one row per CDR3 protein. This sample carries about 1.6 million distinct CDR3 sequences, roughly 32% of them seen once, and the ten largest clones take about 11%. Study-level findings and limits: Higher diversity and more naive CD4+ cells were features of long-lived donors, compared to aged donors. Unknown donor CMV status possibly confounded expanded clonotype changes.

Each donor gave roughly 10 milliliters of peripheral blood. The J gene is TRBJ2-7, the V gene TRBV18; D is undetermined. The source is a woman in her 30s in good health. The sequenced sample was blood. The CDR3 bases are TGTGCCAGCTCACCAGCCATCAGGAAAAACTACGAGCAGTACTTC. Protein product: CASSPAIRKNYEQYF.